The clone carrying this T cell receptor beta chain has only one observation. The antigen is not known. The sample has other DNA sequences that encode this CDR3 too. CDR1 MNHEY and CDR2 SMNVEV come from the germline V gene (reference sequence). The V end was cut by 5 bases, the J end by 3 bases, with 8 bases between. There are 12 residues in the CDR3. The sample originates from a study of cytomegalovirus exposure and HLA in healthy donors. The protocol was immunoSEQ multiplex PCR, while the TCRdb copy is restricted to in-frame clones and leaves out a portion. Seen here are about 130,000 clones, about nine tenths observed once, and the top ten hold roughly 2%. Study results and limitations: Overall, about 160 TCR beta chains were annotated as cytomegalovirus-associated.

V is TRBV27 and J is TRBJ2-7; D gene ambiguous. The sequenced material came from PBMCs. The clonotype originates from a young woman in good health and CMV-seronegative. CDR3 bases: TGTGCCAGCAGTCTAACGGGCTACGAGCAGTACTTC. The encoded protein is CASSLTGYEQYF.